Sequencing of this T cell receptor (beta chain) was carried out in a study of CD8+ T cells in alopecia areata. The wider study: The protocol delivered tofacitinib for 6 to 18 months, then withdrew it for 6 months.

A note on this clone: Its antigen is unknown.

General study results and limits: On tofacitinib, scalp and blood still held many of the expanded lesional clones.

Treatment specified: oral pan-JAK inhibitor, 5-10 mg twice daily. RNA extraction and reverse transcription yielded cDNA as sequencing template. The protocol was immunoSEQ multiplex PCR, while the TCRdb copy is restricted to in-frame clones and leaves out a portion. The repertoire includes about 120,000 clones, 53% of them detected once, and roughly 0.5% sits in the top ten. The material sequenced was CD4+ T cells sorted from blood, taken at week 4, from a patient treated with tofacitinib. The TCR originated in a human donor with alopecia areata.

The CDR3 nucleotides read TGTGCCTGGAGCGCTGGTGATAATTCACCCCTCCACTTT. Its protein is CAWSAGDNSPLHF. The chain has TRBV30 and TRBJ1-6, with D uncertain. Germline loops: CDR1 GTSNPN, CDR2 SVGIG (reference sequence). The CDR3 runs 13 residues. Trimming cost V 3 bases and J 5 bases, with 8 bases left between them.